Here is one TCR beta chain with its context. This entry is derived from a study of blood T cell repertoires in COVID-19. Whole-study context: Samples of COVID-19 (acute and convalescent) were obtained from the United States, Italy and Spain. The analysed material was cDNA or gDNA that came from T cells, B-cell-depleted T cells, or PBMCs.

Sequencing was performed with immunoSEQ multiplex PCR; in TCRdb, only in-frame clones are kept and a portion is missing. The sample has about 350,000 clones, 75% to 90% seen once; the top ten hold around 6%. During active infection, Seattle patients enrolled and were then monitored through disease. Germline V gene sequence: CDR1 SNHLY, CDR2 FYNNEI. V was shortened by 6 bases and J by 5 bases, with 10 bases between the two germline ends. The CDR3 has 12 residues. The chain links TRBV2 to TRBJ2-5; D might be TRBD1 (6 bases). The sequencing input was peripheral blood. This clonotype was obtained from a woman between 45 and 65 years old with COVID-19, enrolled during active disease. The CDR3 DNA reads TGTGCCAGCAGACACAGGGAGGAGACCCAGTACTTC. Its protein product is CASRHREETQYF. Together with reference TRBV2 and TRBJ2-5, the CDR3 gives the full variable domain: EPEVTQTPSHQVTQMGQEVILRCVPISNHLYFYWYRQILGQKVEFLVSFYNNEISEKSEIFDDQFSVERPDGSNFTLKIRSTKLEDSAMYFCASRHREETQYFGPGTRLLVL.